A single sample is the source of the 17 T cell receptor beta chains below, sequenced in a study of cytomegalovirus exposure and HLA in healthy donors. TCRdb's copy holds only in-frame clones and misses some; the assay was immunoSEQ multiplex PCR. This table has around 250,000 clones, nearly 90% appearing once. Sequencing was carried out using PBMCs. Every receptor here comes from a woman between 18 and 29 years old in good health and CMV-seronegative.

The V call is TRBV30, the J call TRBJ1-5; the D gene is possibly TRBD1 (5 bases). Deletions cut 0 bases from V and 9 bases from J, with 15 bases between. The CDR3 contains 14 residues. The germline gives CDR1 GTSNPN, CDR2 SVGIG (reference sequence). The CDR3 is CAWSVPGGVGPQHF. Here the CDR3 DNA reads TGTGCCTGGAGTGTACCGGGAGGGGTTGGGCCCCAGCATTTT.

The chain recombines TRBV14 with TRBJ2-1; D unclear. Germline V CDR1 and CDR2: SGHDN, FVKESK. The CDR3 extends over 13 amino acids. Trimming took 1 base from V and 9 from J, leaving 10 bases between them. The CDR3 sequence: CASSQVNSLEQFF. The CDR3 region has the DNA TGTGCCAGCAGCCAAGTTAATTCTCTTGAGCAGTTCTTC.

The chain joins TRBV11-1 to TRBJ2-7, with 7 positions matching TRBD1. V was clipped by 4 bases and J by 0 bases; unmatched bases: 6. The CDR3 sequence is 15 residues long. Germline V gene lookup returns CDR1 SGHAT and CDR2 FQDESV (reference sequence). The CDR3 DNA reads TGTGCCAGCAGCTCCACCGGGACAGACTCCTACGAGCAGTACTTC. Translating gives CASSSTGTDSYEQYF.

The chain carries TRBV4-3 and TRBJ2-1, with a possible D match to TRBD2 (5 bases). The V and J ends lost 4 bases and 6 bases respectively, with 13 bases between them. Looked up from germline, CDR1 is LGHNA and CDR2 is YSLEER. The CDR3 spans 14 residues. CDR3 loop: CASSPGVRGNEQFF. DNA of the CDR3: TGCGCCAGCAGCCCCGGGGTTCGGGGCAATGAGCAGTTCTTC.

The chain employs TRBV11-1 and TRBJ1-1, with TRBD1 matching 9 bases. Looked up from germline, CDR1 is SGHAT and CDR2 is FQDESV (reference sequence). The CDR3 extends over 13 amino acids. The ends lost 3 bases at V and 11 bases at J; junction bases unmatched: 7. CDR3: CASSLGRTGEAFF. Written as DNA, the CDR3 is TGTGCCAGCAGCTTGGGCCGGACAGGGGAGGCTTTCTTT.

The chain employs TRBV5-1 and TRBJ1-1, with 9 bases fitting TRBD1. There are 16 residues in the CDR3. Germline loops: CDR1 SGHRS, CDR2 YFSETQ. V dropped 4 bases and J dropped 0; count of bases not matched to a gene: 7. In nucleotides, the CDR3 is TGCGCCAGCAGCCCGGGACAGGGTGATATGAACACTGAAGCTTTCTTT. It yields the protein CASSPGQGDMNTEAFF.

This chain uses TRBV11-2 with TRBJ1-3, with 11 bases fitting TRBD1. Germline V CDR1 and CDR2: SGHAT, FQNNGV. Trimming took 3 bases from V and 0 from J; bases not matched to a gene: 4. The CDR3 sequence is 17 residues long. As DNA, the CDR3 is TGTGCCAGCAGCTTCCGGACAGGGGGCACCTCTGGAAACACCATATATTTT. Residues: CASSFRTGGTSGNTIYF. The complete variable domain, with remaining parts taken from reference TRBV11-2 and TRBJ1-3, reads EAGVAQSPRYKIIEKRQSVAFWCNPISGHATLYWYQQILGQGPKLLIQFQNNGVVDDSQLPKDRFSAERLKGVDSTLKIQPAKLEDSAVYLCASSFRTGGTSGNTIYFGEGSWLTVV.

The V gene is TRBV6-1, the J gene TRBJ1-6; possibly TRBD1 for D (6 bases). CDR1 and CDR2 (germline): MNHNS, SASEGT. The CDR3 loop spans 18 amino acids. V lost 1 base, J lost 7 bases, and 20 bases lay in between. The CDR3 loop is CASSEENYPGDRNSPLHF. The CDR3 bases are TGTGCCAGCAGTGAAGAGAATTATCCAGGGGATAGAAATTCACCCCTCCACTTT.

This clone was recorded only once. The CDR3 sequence: CSVVDRVETQYF. The CDR3 region has the DNA TGCAGCGTCGTGGACAGGGTGGAGACCCAGTACTTC. The V gene is TRBV29-1, the J gene TRBJ2-5; 8 bases are a match to TRBD1. This CDR3 comprises 12 residues. The germline CDR1 and CDR2 sequences are SQVTM and ANQGSEA. V lost 6 bases, J lost 5 bases, and 5 bases stayed unmatched.

This chain joins TRBV7-8 and TRBJ1-5; D call uncertain. Germline CDR1 is SGHVS and CDR2 is FQNEAQ. The CDR3 length is 13 residues. The ends were cut back, 0 bases at V and 6 bases at J, with 6 bases in the middle. The CDR3 coding sequence is TGTGCCAGCAGCTTAGCGCGATCTCAGCCCCAGCATTTT. Residues: CASSLARSQPQHF.

The chain recombines TRBV10-3 with TRBJ1-1; no reliable D call. The CDR3 is made up of 13 amino acids. CDR1 is ENHRY, CDR2 SYGVKD, per germline. Trimming stripped 2 bases from V and 0 bases from J, with 4 bases between. DNA of the CDR3: TGTGCCATCAGTGAGACAGTGAACACTGAAGCTTTCTTT. It is translated as CAISETVNTEAFF.

Comment on this clone: A junction end diverges from the germline sequence, so it may reflect a read error. V and J are TRBV25-1 and TRBJ2-7; 9 bases map to TRBD2. Germline CDR1 and CDR2: MGHDK and SYGVNS. The length of the CDR3 is 15 residues. CDR3 residues: CASSEYPSGEPEQCF. CDR3 nucleotide sequence: TGTGCCAGCAGTGAATACCCTAGCGGGGAGCCCGAGCAGTGCTTC.

This chain links TRBV14 with TRBJ2-3, with TRBD2 as a possible D gene (6 bases). V lost 4 bases and J 4 bases, leaving 15 bases between the germline ends. This CDR3 region has 15 residues. Germline V CDR1 and CDR2: SGHDN, FVKESK. In DNA form, the CDR3 reads TGTGCCAGCAGCCCATTATGGGGGGTGGCAGATACGCAGTATTTT. Translated, it gives CASSPLWGVADTQYF.

The chain recombines TRBV27 with TRBJ2-3; TRBD1 agrees at 7 bases. The CDR3 length is 13 residues. The germline CDR1 and CDR2 sequences are MNHEY and SMNVEV (reference sequence). The V and J ends lost 3 bases and 6 bases, in that order; junction bases with no gene match: 3. CDR3 loop: CASSFQGVDTQYF. As DNA, the CDR3 is TGTGCCAGCAGTTTTCAGGGGGTGGATACGCAGTATTTT.

The V and J genes are TRBV29-1 and TRBJ2-7, with D possibly matching TRBD2 (6 bases). The CDR3 is made up of 13 amino acids. The ends were cut back, 4 bases at V and 1 base at J, with 11 bases in the middle. CDR1 SQVTM and CDR2 ANQGSEA come from the germline V gene. The CDR3 here is CSVGPGGSYEQYF. The DNA of the CDR3 is TGCAGCGTTGGTCCCGGGGGTTCCTACGAGCAGTACTTC.

This chain links TRBV6-5 with TRBJ1-2, with D perhaps TRBD1 (6 bases). Germline CDR1 is MNHEY and CDR2 is SVGAGI. The CDR3 spans 13 residues. The V and J ends lost 2 bases and 10 bases respectively, with 14 bases between them. Here the CDR3 reads CASSYALQGAYTF. CDR3 coding DNA: TGTGCCAGCAGTTACGCCTTACAGGGCGCCTACACCTTC.

The table lists this clone with a few counts. V gene TRBV11-2 combines with J gene TRBJ2-5; a weak D match, TRBD2 (6 bases). The V gene lost 5 bases and the J gene lost 1 base, with 11 bases spanning the gap. In germline, CDR1 is SGHAT, CDR2 FQNNGV. The CDR3 runs to 14 residues. DNA of the CDR3: TGTGCCAGCAGCCCCCGGGGGACCCAAGAGACCCAGTACTTC. It yields the protein CASSPRGTQETQYF.